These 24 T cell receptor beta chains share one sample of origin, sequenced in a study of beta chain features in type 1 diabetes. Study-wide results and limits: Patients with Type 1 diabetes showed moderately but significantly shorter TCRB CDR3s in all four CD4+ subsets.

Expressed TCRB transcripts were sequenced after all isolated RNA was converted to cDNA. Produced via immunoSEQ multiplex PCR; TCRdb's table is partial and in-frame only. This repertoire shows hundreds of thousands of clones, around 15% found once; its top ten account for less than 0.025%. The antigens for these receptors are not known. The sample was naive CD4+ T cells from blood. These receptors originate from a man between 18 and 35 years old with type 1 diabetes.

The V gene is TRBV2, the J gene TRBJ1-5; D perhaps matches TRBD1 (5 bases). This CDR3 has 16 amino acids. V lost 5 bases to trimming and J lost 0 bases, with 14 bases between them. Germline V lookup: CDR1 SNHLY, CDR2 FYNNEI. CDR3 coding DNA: TGTGCCAGCAGTTTCCCCGGGGCCTATAGCAATCAGCCCCAGCATTTT. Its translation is CASSFPGAYSNQPQHF.

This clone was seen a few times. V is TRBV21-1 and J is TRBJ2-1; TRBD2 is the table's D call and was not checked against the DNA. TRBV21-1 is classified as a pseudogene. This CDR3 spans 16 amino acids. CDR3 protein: CASSKALSRLGHEQFF. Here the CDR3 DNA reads TGTGCCAGCAGCAAAGCGCTTTCGAGACTAGGACATGAGCAGTTCTTC.

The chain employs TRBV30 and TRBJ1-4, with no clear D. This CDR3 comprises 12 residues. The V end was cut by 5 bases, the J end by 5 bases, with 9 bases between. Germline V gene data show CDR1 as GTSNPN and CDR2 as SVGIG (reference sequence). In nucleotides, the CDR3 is TGTGCCTGGGGCGACTTAAATGAAAAACTGTTTTTT. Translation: CAWGDLNEKLFF. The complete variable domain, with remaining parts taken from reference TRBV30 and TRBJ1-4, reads SQTIHQWPATLVQPVGSPLSLECTVEGTSNPNLYWYRQAAGRGLQLLFYSVGIGQISSEVPQNLSASRPQDRQFILSSKKLLLSDSGFYLCAWGDLNEKLFFGSGTQLSVL.

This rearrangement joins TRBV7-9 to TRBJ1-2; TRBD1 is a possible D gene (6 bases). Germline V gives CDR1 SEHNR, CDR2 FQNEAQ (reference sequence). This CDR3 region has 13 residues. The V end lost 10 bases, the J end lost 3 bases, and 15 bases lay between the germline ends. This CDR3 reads CAMLSGGDYGYTF. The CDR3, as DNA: TGTGCCATGCTAAGCGGGGGCGACTATGGCTACACCTTC.

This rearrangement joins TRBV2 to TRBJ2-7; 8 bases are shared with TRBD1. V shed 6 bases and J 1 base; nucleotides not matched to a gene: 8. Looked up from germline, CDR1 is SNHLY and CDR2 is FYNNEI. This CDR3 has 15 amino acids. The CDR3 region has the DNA TGTGCCAGCAGACCTGACAGGGGACTTTCCTACGAGCAGTACTTC. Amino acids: CASRPDRGLSYEQYF.

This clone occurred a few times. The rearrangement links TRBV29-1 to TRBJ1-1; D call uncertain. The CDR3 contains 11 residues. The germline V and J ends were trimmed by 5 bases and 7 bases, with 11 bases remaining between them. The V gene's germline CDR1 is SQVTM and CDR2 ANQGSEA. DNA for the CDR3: TGCAGCGTTACTCTCCGATTTGAAGCTTTCTTT. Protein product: CSVTLRFEAFF.

CDR3 bases: TGTGCCAGTATGGAGACAGGGAGCGAGCAGTACTTC. Amino acid sequence: CASMETGSEQYF. The chain uses TRBV19 and TRBJ2-7; 7 nucleotides line up with TRBD1. Germline CDR1 reads LNHDA; CDR2 reads SQIVND (reference sequence). The CDR3 extends over 12 amino acids. J gave up 6 bases and V 7 bases, and 6 bases lay outside the gene matches.

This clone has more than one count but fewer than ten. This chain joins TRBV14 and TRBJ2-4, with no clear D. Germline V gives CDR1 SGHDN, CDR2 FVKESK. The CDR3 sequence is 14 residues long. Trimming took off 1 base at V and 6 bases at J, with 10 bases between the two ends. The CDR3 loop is CASSQGGELNIQYF. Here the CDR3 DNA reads TGTGCCAGCAGCCAAGGCGGAGAATTAAACATTCAGTACTTC.

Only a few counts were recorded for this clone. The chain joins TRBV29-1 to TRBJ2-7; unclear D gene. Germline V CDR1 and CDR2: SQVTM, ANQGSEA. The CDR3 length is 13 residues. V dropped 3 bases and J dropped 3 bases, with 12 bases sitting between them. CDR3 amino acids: CSVDVGQSYEQYF. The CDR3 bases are TGCAGCGTTGACGTGGGCCAGAGCTACGAGCAGTACTTC.

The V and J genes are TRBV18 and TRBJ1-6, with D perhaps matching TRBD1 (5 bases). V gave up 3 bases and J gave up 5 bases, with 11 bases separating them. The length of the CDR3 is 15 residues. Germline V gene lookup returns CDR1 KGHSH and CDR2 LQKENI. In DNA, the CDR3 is TGTGCCAGCTCACCTGGGACGGCCGATAATTCACCCCTCCACTTT. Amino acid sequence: CASSPGTADNSPLHF.

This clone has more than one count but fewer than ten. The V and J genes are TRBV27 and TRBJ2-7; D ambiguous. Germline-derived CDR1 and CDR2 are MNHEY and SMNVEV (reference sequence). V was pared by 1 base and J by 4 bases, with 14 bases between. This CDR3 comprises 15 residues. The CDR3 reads CASSLLRAAGYEQYF. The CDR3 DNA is TGTGCCAGCAGTTTATTACGGGCAGCCGGGTACGAGCAGTACTTC.

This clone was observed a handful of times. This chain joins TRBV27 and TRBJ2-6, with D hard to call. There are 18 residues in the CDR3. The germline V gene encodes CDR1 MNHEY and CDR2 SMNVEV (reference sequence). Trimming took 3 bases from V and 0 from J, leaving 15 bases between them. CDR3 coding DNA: TGTGCCAGCAGTTTTCCCACACGCGCCCACTCTGGGGCCAACGTCCTGACTTTC. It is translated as CASSFPTRAHSGANVLTF.

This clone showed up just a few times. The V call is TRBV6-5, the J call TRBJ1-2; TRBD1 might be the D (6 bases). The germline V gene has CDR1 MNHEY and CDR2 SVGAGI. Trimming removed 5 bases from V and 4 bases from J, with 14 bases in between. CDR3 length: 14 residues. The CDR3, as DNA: TGTGCCAGCAGTAGGGACACCCTCACCTATGGCTACACCTTC. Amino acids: CASSRDTLTYGYTF.

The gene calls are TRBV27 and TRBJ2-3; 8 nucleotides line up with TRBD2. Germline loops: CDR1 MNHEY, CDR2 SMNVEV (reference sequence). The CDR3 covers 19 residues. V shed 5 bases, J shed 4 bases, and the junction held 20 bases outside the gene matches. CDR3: CASSPRGSGIGSGADTQYF. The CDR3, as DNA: TGTGCCAGCAGTCCTCGGGGTAGCGGGATAGGATCCGGGGCAGATACGCAGTATTTT.

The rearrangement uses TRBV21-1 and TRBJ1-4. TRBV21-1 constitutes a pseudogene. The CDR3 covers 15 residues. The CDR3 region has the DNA TGTGCCAGCAGCAAACGCGAGGGGCGCGATGAAAAACTGTTTTTT. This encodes CASSKREGRDEKLFF.

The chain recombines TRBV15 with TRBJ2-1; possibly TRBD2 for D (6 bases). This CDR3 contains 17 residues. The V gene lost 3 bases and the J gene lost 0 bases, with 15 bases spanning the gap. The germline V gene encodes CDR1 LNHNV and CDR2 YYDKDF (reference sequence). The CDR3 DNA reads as TGTGCCACCAGCAGGGACTTCGTAGCGGCCTCCTACAATGAGCAGTTCTTC. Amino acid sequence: CATSRDFVAASYNEQFF.

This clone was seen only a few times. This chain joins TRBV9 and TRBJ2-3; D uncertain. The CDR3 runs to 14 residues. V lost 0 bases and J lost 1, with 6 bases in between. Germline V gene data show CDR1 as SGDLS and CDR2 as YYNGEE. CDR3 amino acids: CASSVGQGTDTQYF. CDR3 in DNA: TGTGCCAGCAGCGTAGGGCAGGGCACAGATACGCAGTATTTT.

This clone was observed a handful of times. The chain's CDR3 is CASSYSARSVGNEQFF. The CDR3 DNA reads TGTGCCAGCAGTTACTCGGCCCGGAGCGTGGGCAATGAGCAGTTCTTC. The J gene is TRBJ2-1, the V gene TRBV6-5; D not resolved. Per the germline V gene, CDR1 is MNHEY and CDR2 is SVGAGI. With 0 bases removed from V and 6 bases from J, the gap between germline ends came to 15 bases. There are 16 residues in the CDR3.

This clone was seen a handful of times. The CDR3 DNA reads as TGTGCCAGCAGTTTTCTGTACGGGGGGCGAATAGCCAAAAACATTCAGTACTTC. Translating gives CASSFLYGGRIAKNIQYF. The chain recombines TRBV28 with TRBJ2-4, with D possibly matching TRBD2 (7 bases). With 3 bases removed from V and 0 bases from J, the gap between germline ends came to 18 bases. The CDR3 contains 18 residues. CDR1 MDHEN and CDR2 SYDVKM come from the germline V gene. The whole variable domain, remainder taken from reference TRBV28 and TRBJ2-4, is DVKVTQSSRYLVKRTGEKVFLECVQDMDHENMFWYRQDPGLGLRLIYFSYDVKMKEKGDIPEGYSVSREKKERFSLILESASTNQTSMYLCASSFLYGGRIAKNIQYFGAGTRLSVL.

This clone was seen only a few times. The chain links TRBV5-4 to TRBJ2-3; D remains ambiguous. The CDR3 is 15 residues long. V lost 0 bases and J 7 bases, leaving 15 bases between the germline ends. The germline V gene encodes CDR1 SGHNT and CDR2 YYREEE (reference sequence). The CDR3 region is CASSLDIDGWNTQYF. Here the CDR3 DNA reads TGTGCCAGCAGCTTGGATATCGACGGTTGGAATACGCAGTATTTT.

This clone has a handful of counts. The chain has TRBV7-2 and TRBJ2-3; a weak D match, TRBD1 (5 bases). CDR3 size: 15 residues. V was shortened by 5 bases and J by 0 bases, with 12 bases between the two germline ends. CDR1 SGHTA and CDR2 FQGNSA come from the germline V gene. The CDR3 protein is CASSNWGYSTDTQYF. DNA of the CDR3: TGTGCCAGCAGCAATTGGGGCTACAGCACAGATACGCAGTATTTT.

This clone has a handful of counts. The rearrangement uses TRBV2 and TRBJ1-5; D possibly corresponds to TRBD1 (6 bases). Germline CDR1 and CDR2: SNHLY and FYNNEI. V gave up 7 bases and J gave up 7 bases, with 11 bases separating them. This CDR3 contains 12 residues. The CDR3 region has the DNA TGTGCCAGCAAGGAGGGGGGACAGCCCCAGCATTTT. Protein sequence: CASKEGGQPQHF.

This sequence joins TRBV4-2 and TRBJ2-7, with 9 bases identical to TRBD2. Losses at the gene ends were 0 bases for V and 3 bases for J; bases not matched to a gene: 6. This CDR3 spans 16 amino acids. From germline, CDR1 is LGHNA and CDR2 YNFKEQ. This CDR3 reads CASSQERSGGLYEQYF. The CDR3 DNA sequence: TGTGCCAGCAGCCAAGAAAGAAGCGGGGGGCTCTACGAGCAGTACTTC.

The chain's CDR3 is CASSLKVRVETQYF. CDR3 sequence (DNA): TGTGCCAGCAGCTTAAAGGTCAGGGTAGAGACCCAGTACTTC. This chain links TRBV11-2 with TRBJ2-5, with TRBD1 as a possible D gene (5 bases). Germline V gives CDR1 SGHAT, CDR2 FQNNGV. The CDR3 is made up of 14 amino acids. The V end lost 2 bases, the J end lost 4 bases, and 11 bases lay between the germline ends.